The 9 T cell receptor beta chains in this list originate from one sample, sequenced in a study of human T cells and chemical hapten exposure. TCRdb fed the RACE reads into MiXCR, producing one record per CDR3 protein. Counted here are about 160,000 distinct CDR3 sequences, about 27% occurring once; the ten biggest clones make up approximately 2.3%. The time point is: patch test 3, about 24 weeks after DPC sensitization. As for treatment: therapeutic diphenylcyclopropenone sensitization with weekly scalp DPC. The sequencing here drew on whole blood, taken in connection with sensitization to the hapten diphenylcyclopropenone (DPC). The source of these receptors is a woman between 18 and 30 years old with alopecia areata. Some clones in this sample may be carry-over from other donors' samples.

The V gene is TRBV9, the J gene TRBJ2-3; D not certain. The V end was cut by 4 bases, the J end by 2 bases, with 17 bases between. This CDR3 contains 16 residues. Looked up from germline, CDR1 is SGDLS and CDR2 is YYNGEE. This chain's CDR3 is CASSSSWARNTDTQYF. As DNA, the CDR3 is TGTGCCAGCAGCAGTAGTTGGGCACGGAACACAGATACGCAGTATTTT. Using reference TRBV9 and TRBJ2-3 for the parts outside the CDR3, the full variable domain is DSGVTQTPKHLITATGQRVTLRCSPRSGDLSVYWYQQSLDQGLQFLIQYYNGEERAKGNILERFSAQQFPDLHSELNLSSLELGDSALYFCASSSSWARNTDTQYFGPGTRLTVL.

In nucleotides, the CDR3 is TGTGCCAGCAGAGGGGGGCTCCAAGAGACCCAGTACTTC. Protein sequence: CASRGGLQETQYF. The V gene is TRBV6-2 or TRBV6-3, the J gene TRBJ2-5; D could derive from TRBD1 or TRBD2 (6 bases each). V was shortened by 6 bases and J by 1 base, with 9 bases between the two germline ends. The CDR3 totals 13 residues. Germline lookup yields CDR1 MNHEY and CDR2 SVGEGT.

This clonotype was seen many times. V usage is TRBV4-3 and J usage is TRBJ2-3, with 12 nucleotides matching TRBD2. The CDR3 has 19 residues. The germline gives CDR1 LGHNA, CDR2 YSLEER. Trimming took 3 bases from V and 5 from J; bases not matched to a gene: 15. The CDR3 is CASSQTQISSGGAIDTQYF. DNA of the CDR3: TGCGCCAGCAGCCAGACCCAAATCTCTAGCGGGGGGGCCATAGATACGCAGTATTTT.

This clonotype was observed many times. The chain links TRBV29-1 to TRBJ1-5; D is ambiguous. V was pared by 4 bases and J by 0 bases, with 7 bases between. Germline CDR1 reads SQVTM; CDR2 reads ANQGSEA. The CDR3 length is 13 residues. The CDR3 nucleotides are TGCAGCGTTGTGTGGGGTAGCAATCAGCCCCAGCATTTT. This translates into CSVVWGSNQPQHF.

V usage is TRBV15 and J usage is TRBJ2-1; maybe TRBD2 (6 bases). The CDR3 has 16 amino acids. V dropped 1 base and J dropped 5 bases, with 15 bases sitting between them. Germline CDR1 LNHNV, CDR2 YYDKDF (reference sequence). The CDR3 protein is CATSRGQDYPNNEQFF. CDR3 nucleotides: TGTGCCACCAGCAGAGGCCAGGACTACCCTAACAATGAGCAGTTCTTC.

The chain uses TRBV7-2 and TRBJ2-3; D tentatively fits TRBD1 or TRBD2 (5 bases each). CDR1 and CDR2 from the germline V gene are SGHTA and FQGNSA. The V and J ends lost 5 bases and 1 base respectively, with 10 bases between them. The CDR3 sequence is 14 residues long. CDR3: CASSRDGGTDTQYF. The CDR3 region has the DNA TGTGCCAGCAGCCGGGACGGTGGCACAGATACGCAGTATTTT. Full variable domain (remainder filled in from reference TRBV7-2 and TRBJ2-3): GAGVSQSPSNKVTEKGKDVELRCDPISGHTALYWYRQSLGQGLEFLIYFQGNSAPDKSGLPSDRFSAERTGGSVSTLTIQRTQQEDSAVYLCASSRDGGTDTQYFGPGTRLTVL.

V and J are TRBV20-1 and TRBJ1-5; 11 positions agree with TRBD1. The ends lost 0 bases at V and 1 base at J; junction bases unmatched: 14. This CDR3 contains 20 residues. Germline values: CDR1 DFQATT, CDR2 SNEGSKA (reference sequence). The CDR3 sequence: CSARDPKADRGLLSNQPQHF. CDR3 nucleotide sequence: TGCAGTGCTAGAGATCCAAAAGCGGACAGGGGGCTTCTAAGCAATCAGCCCCAGCATTTT.

This clonotype turned up a few times. This sequence joins TRBV7-2 and TRBJ2-7; D perhaps matches TRBD2 (6 bases). V gave up 1 base and J gave up 9 bases, with 13 bases separating them. Germline V gene lookup returns CDR1 SGHTA and CDR2 FQGNSA. The CDR3 is 13 residues long. The DNA for the CDR3 is TGTGCCAGCAGCTTAGAGGTGGGACTGGGGCAGTACTTC. Residues: CASSLEVGLGQYF. Full variable domain (remainder filled in from reference TRBV7-2 and TRBJ2-7): GAGVSQSPSNKVTEKGKDVELRCDPISGHTALYWYRQSLGQGLEFLIYFQGNSAPDKSGLPSDRFSAERTGGSVSTLTIQRTQQEDSAVYLCASSLEVGLGQYFGPGTRLTVT.

This clonotype was counted only a few times. The rearrangement links TRBV6-2 or TRBV6-3 to TRBJ1-2, with D possibly being TRBD1 (5 bases). This CDR3 is built from 14 residues. V gave up 2 bases and J gave up 6 bases, with 13 bases separating them. Germline CDR1 is MNHEY and CDR2 is SVGEGT. CDR3 nucleotides: TGTGCCAGCAGTTACGAGTCCAGGGTGGATGGCTACACCTTC. This translates into CASSYESRVDGYTF.